Listed here is a single T cell receptor beta chain. Its target is not known. The data belong to a study of T cell repertoires in cytomegalovirus infection. Overall study: Public TCR beta signatures provided an indication of both CMV infection and a matching HLA type.

V lost 6 bases and J 5 bases, leaving 17 bases between the germline ends. Germline CDR1 and CDR2: SEHNR and FQNEAQ (reference sequence). The CDR3 is 15 amino acids. Study-level points and caveats: HLA-C-restricted, CMV-specific TCR beta clonotypes were dominant ex vivo. Cumulative frequency (of public TCR beta family members) identified carriers of CMV plus the relevant HLA.

TCRdb re-analysed the reads in MiXCR, keeping a single row per CDR3 protein. The sample yields 450,000 to 550,000 distinct CDR3 sequences, approximately 16% seen once. Material for sequencing was CD8+ T cells from PBMCs. V and J are TRBV7-9 and TRBJ2-1; no firm D call. The sequence was collected from a human donor in good health (CMV status not recorded). Some clones in this sample may be carry-over from other donors' samples. CDR3 DNA sequence: TGTGCCAGCAGAGAAGGTGCACCCCGGAACAATGAGCAGTTCTTC. Translation: CASREGAPRNNEQFF.